This T cell receptor beta chain comes out of a study of T cells in localized non-small cell lung cancer. Sequenced by immunoSEQ multiplex PCR; TCRdb stores in-frame clones only, minus some. The sample has around 30,000 clones, approximately 90% seen once. V lost 3 bases, J lost 10 bases, and 12 bases lay in between. There are 12 residues in the CDR3. Germline CDR1 is SNHLY and CDR2 is FYNNEI. The input for sequencing was peripheral blood, taken before any cancer treatment. The chain is built from TRBV2 and TRBJ1-1; D is undetermined. The sequence derives from an older female donor with stage III squamous cell lung carcinoma. CDR3 residues: CASSDGTPGAFF. CDR3 in DNA: TGTGCCAGCAGTGATGGCACCCCGGGAGCTTTCTTT.